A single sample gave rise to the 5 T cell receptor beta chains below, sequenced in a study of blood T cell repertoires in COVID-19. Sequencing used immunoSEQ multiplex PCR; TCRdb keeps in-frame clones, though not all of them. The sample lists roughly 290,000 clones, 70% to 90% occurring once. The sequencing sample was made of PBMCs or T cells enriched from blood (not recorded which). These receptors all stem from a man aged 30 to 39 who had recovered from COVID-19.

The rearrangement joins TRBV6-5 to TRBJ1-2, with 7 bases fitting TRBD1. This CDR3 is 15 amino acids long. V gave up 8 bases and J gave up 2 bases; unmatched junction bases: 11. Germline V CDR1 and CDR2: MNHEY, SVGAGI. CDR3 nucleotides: TGTGCCAGCCGCGAACCCCCAGGGGGGAACTATGGCTACACCTTC. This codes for CASREPPGGNYGYTF.

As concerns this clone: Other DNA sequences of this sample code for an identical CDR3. The CDR3 loop reads CASSVAPRETQYF. The CDR3 DNA is TGTGCCAGCAGCGTCGCCCCGCGCGAGACCCAGTACTTC. V and J are TRBV9 and TRBJ2-5; no definite D call. Trimming pared 2 bases from V and 5 bases from J, leaving 10 bases between. From germline, CDR1 is SGDLS and CDR2 YYNGEE. The CDR3 is 13 amino acids.

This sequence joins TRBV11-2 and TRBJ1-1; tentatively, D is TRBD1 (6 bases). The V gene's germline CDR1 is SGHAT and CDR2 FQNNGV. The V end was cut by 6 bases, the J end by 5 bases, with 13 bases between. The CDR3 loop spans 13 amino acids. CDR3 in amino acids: CASRPGGRTEAFF. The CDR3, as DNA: TGTGCCAGCAGGCCTGGGGGCAGAACTGAAGCTTTCTTT.

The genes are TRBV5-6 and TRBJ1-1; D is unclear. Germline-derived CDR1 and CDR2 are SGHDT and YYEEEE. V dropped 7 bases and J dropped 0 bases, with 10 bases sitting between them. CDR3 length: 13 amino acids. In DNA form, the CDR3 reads TGTGCCAGCTCCCTCCCGTTGAACACTGAAGCTTTCTTT. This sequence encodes CASSLPLNTEAFF.

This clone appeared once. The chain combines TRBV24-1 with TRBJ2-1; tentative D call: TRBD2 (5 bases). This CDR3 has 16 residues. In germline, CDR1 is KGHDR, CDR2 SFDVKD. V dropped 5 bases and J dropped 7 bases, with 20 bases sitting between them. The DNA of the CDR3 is TGTGCCACCAGTGGGGCCGGGATTTGGACCATGAATGAGCAGTTCTTC. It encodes CATSGAGIWTMNEQFF.